These 5 T cell receptor beta chains share one sample of origin, sequenced in a study of blood T cells in healthy people across ages. For the second PCR, which ran for about 7 to 11 cycles, a sample-barcoded 5' primer and a J-beta primer mix were used. Via MiXCR, TCRdb re-called the 5' RACE reads, giving one row per CDR3 protein. Of 720,000 or so distinct CDR3 sequences in the sample, approximately 40% were seen once. Input material: blood. The receptors originated from a man at least 80 years old in good health.

The chain has TRBV20-1 and TRBJ2-1; D not certain. Deletions cut 3 bases from V and 3 bases from J, with 15 bases between. Germline lookup yields CDR1 DFQATT and CDR2 SNEGSKA (reference sequence). The CDR3 contains 15 residues. CDR3 DNA: TGCAGTGCTAGTCGCGCGGAGAGACTCTACAATGAGCAGTTCTTC. This translates into CSASRAERLYNEQFF.

This clonotype was detected only a few times. The V gene is TRBV7-8, the J gene TRBJ2-7, with a possible D match to TRBD2 (5 bases). The V end lost 2 bases, the J end lost 5 bases, and 16 bases lay between the germline ends. CDR3 size: 15 residues. Germline CDR1 SGHVS, CDR2 FQNEAQ. The CDR3 here is CASSLKERVPHEQYF. CDR3 sequence (DNA): TGTGCCAGCAGCTTAAAGGAGAGGGTTCCCCACGAGCAGTACTTC.

The chain couples TRBV20-1 to TRBJ1-2; 9 nucleotides agree with TRBD1. The germline V gene encodes CDR1 DFQATT and CDR2 SNEGSKA (reference sequence). This CDR3 is 16 amino acids long. J gave up 1 base and V 8 bases, and 14 bases lay outside the gene matches. The DNA for the CDR3 is TGCAGTACACAACAGGGGGCTAACCCGCTTAACTATGGCTACACCTTC. Translated: CSTQQGANPLNYGYTF.

This clonotype has only a few counts. The chain uses TRBV6-5 and TRBJ2-1, with 8 bases fitting TRBD1. CDR1 MNHEY and CDR2 SVGAGI come from the germline V gene. The CDR3 contains 14 residues. Trimming took 7 bases from V and 5 from J; bases not matched to a gene: 7. In nucleotides, the CDR3 is TGTGCCAGCATTCGCCAGGGGGCTAACAATGAGCAGTTCTTC. Amino acids: CASIRQGANNEQFF.

CDR3 nucleotide sequence: TGCAGTGCTATAGCACCTCTGGGCCTAGGGCAGTATTTT. This gives the protein CSAIAPLGLGQYF. This rearrangement joins TRBV20-1 to TRBJ2-3; D gene unclear. The CDR3 sequence is 13 residues long. Germline V gives CDR1 DFQATT, CDR2 SNEGSKA (reference sequence). The V end lost 4 bases, the J end lost 11 bases, and 19 bases lay between the germline ends.